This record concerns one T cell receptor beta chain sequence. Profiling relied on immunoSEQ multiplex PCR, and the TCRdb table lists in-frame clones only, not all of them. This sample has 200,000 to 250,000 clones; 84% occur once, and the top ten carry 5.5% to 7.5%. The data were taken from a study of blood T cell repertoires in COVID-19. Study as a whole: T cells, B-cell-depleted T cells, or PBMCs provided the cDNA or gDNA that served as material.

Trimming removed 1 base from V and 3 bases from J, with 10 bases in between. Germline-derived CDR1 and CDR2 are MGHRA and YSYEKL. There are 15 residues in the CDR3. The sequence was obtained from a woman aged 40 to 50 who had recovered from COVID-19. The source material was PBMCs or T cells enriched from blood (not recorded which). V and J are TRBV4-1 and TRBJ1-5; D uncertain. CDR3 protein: CASSQVIGYNQPQHF. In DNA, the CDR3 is TGCGCCAGCAGCCAAGTGATCGGTTACAATCAGCCCCAGCATTTT.